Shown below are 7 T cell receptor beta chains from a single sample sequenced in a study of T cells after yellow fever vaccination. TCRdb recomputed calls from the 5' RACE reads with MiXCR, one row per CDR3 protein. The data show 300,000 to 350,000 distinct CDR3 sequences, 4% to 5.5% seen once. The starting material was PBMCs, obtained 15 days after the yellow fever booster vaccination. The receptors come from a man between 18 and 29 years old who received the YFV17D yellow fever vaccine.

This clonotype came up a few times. CDR3 sequence: CASSIGAGNTIYF. CDR3 coding DNA: TGTGCCAGTAGTATTGGAGCTGGAAACACCATATATTTT. The chain employs TRBV19 and TRBJ1-3, with no clear D. The CDR3 contains 13 residues. The V gene's germline CDR1 is LNHDA and CDR2 SQIVND (reference sequence). V lost 3 bases and J lost 2, with 5 bases in between.

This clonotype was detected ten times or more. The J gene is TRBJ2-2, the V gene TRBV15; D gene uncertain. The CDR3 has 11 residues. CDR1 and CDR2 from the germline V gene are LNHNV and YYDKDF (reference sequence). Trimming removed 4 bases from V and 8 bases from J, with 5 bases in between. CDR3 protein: CATSKLGELFF. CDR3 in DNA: TGTGCCACCAGCAAATTAGGGGAGCTGTTTTTT. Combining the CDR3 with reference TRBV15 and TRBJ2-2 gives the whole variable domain DAMVIQNPRYQVTQFGKPVTLSCSQTLNHNVMYWYQQKSSQAPKLLFHYYDKDFNNEADTPDNFQSRRPNTSFCFLDIRSPGLGDTAMYLCATSKLGELFFGEGSRLTVL.

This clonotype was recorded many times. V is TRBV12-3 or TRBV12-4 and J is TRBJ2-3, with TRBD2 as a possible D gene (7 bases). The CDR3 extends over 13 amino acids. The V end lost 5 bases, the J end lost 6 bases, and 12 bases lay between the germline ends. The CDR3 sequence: CASSLGGADTQYF. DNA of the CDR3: TGTGCCAGCAGTCTAGGGGGGGCCGATACGCAGTATTTT.

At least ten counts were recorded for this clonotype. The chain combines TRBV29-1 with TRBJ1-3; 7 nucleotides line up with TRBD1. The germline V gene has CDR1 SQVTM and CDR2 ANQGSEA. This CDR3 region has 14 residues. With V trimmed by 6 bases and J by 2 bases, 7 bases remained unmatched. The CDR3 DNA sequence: TGCAGCGTGAACTCCGGGACAGCTGGAAACACCATATATTTT. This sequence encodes CSVNSGTAGNTIYF.

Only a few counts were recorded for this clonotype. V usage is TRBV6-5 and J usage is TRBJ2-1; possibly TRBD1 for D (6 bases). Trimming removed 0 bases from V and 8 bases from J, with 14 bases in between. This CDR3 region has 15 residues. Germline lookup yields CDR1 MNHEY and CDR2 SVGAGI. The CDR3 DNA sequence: TGTGCCAGCAGTTACTCTCGCAGGGGCAGGGATGAGCAGTTCTTC. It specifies CASSYSRRGRDEQFF.

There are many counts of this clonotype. The CDR3 DNA reads as TGTGCCAGCAGCTTAGGCTGGAACATTCAGTACTTC. It encodes CASSLGWNIQYF. This chain joins TRBV7-9 and TRBJ2-4, with D hard to call. The V and J ends lost 1 base and 7 bases respectively, with 5 bases between them. This CDR3 contains 12 residues. CDR1 and CDR2 (germline): SEHNR, FQNEAQ (reference sequence).

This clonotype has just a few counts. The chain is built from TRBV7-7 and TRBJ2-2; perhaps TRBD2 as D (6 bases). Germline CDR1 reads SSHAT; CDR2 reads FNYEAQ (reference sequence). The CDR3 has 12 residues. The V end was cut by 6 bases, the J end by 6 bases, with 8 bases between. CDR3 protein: CASSAGPGELFF. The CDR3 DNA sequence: TGTGCCAGCAGTGCGGGGCCCGGGGAGCTGTTTTTT.